This T cell receptor (beta chain) was retrieved from a study of blood T cells in healthy people across ages. Caucasian individuals from Russia who were healthy and aged about 6 to 100 acted as donors. Alongside a J-beta primer mix, a sample-barcoded 5' primer served in a second PCR lasting roughly 6 to 11 cycles. TCRdb used MiXCR to reprocess the 5' RACE reads, holding one entry per CDR3 protein. The sample consists of 1.5 million to 2 million distinct CDR3 sequences, 28% of them appearing once. This clonotype appeared many times. Trimming removed 3 bases at V and 1 base at J, with 14 bases between. This CDR3 region has 15 residues. The germline V gene encodes CDR1 DFQATT and CDR2 SNEGSKA (reference sequence).

The J gene is TRBJ2-3, the V gene TRBV20-1; D is perhaps TRBD1 or TRBD2 (5 bases each). The clonotype was recovered from a woman in her 30s in good health. Sequencing was done on a sample of blood. DNA for the CDR3: TGCAGTGCTAGTAGTGAGGGGCGCGGCACAGATACGCAGTATTTT. Translation: CSASSEGRGTDTQYF.